This TCR beta chain was identified in a study of blood T cell repertoires in COVID-19 (dated by TCRdb to the early 2020s). Concerning the study at large: Collaborator samples came from the United States, Italy and Spain and covered acute and convalescent phases of COVID-19. The prospective study material was composed of cDNA or gDNA derived from T cells, B-cell-depleted T cells, or PBMCs. The dataset comprised deeply sampled blood TCRbeta repertoires from subjects exposed to, actively infected with, or recovered from COVID-19. The repertoires were released in a freely available public database intended as a resource for research on the immune response to SARS-CoV-2. The samples were drawn from the first 160 participants of the ongoing ImmuneRACE study and from about 1,200 subjects provided by 6 global collaborators. The sample metadata nearly always contained a de-identified subject ID, COVID-19 status, age in years and sex. HLA class I and class II types, where available, came from metadata supplied by the sample provider rather than from assay-based typing. Overall results and qualifications from the work: Clinical and demographic metadata were provided uncurated, with the amount varying by source and participant.

Points on this clone: Its antigen has not been determined. Per-base quality was not reported, and no clone a single base away is much larger than it.

Collaborating institutions collected whole blood in K2EDTA tubes following their own protocols. For TCRbeta analysis, collaborators shipped samples as frozen whole blood, isolated PBMCs, or DNA extracted from either of those sample types. CDR1 and CDR2 (SNHLY, FYNNEI) derive from the germline V gene. A distance of 14 bases separates the germline ends of V and J, which lose 8 bases and 7 bases respectively. The cysteine opens and the phenylalanine closes a CDR3 of 12 amino acids. Only the CDR3 DNA stays, 36 bases, in frame from base 1. TCRbeta CDR3 regions were amplified from genomic DNA by means of the immunoSEQ Assay, a bias-controlled multiplex PCR. As for the original processing: Within the assay, amplification of reference gene primers was used to estimate how many nucleated cells each sample contained. To quantify the absolute abundance of each unique TCRbeta CDR3 rearrangement, sequence reads were collapsed and filtered. For each sample, productive Simpson clonality was calculated by taking the square root of Simpson's diversity index across productive rearrangements. Not all clones reach the TCRdb copy of this immuneACCESS table, which keeps in-frame sequences only. Checked studies attribute under half of the gap to unresolved V genes and leave the rest unexplained. For V, J and clone size, that table is used; D and trimming come from the DNA. For this sample the table gives roughly 29,000 clones, of which about 83% were detected only once. Together, the top ten hold over 25% of the sample.

The material sequenced was peripheral blood. Recombination connected TRBV2 to TRBJ1-2; a tentative D match to TRBD1 spans 5 bases. The TCR originated in a man in his sixties or seventies with active COVID-19. The DNA is as follows: TGTGCCAGCTCCTACAGGCCTCCTGGCTACACCTTC. The encoded protein is CASSYRPPGYTF.